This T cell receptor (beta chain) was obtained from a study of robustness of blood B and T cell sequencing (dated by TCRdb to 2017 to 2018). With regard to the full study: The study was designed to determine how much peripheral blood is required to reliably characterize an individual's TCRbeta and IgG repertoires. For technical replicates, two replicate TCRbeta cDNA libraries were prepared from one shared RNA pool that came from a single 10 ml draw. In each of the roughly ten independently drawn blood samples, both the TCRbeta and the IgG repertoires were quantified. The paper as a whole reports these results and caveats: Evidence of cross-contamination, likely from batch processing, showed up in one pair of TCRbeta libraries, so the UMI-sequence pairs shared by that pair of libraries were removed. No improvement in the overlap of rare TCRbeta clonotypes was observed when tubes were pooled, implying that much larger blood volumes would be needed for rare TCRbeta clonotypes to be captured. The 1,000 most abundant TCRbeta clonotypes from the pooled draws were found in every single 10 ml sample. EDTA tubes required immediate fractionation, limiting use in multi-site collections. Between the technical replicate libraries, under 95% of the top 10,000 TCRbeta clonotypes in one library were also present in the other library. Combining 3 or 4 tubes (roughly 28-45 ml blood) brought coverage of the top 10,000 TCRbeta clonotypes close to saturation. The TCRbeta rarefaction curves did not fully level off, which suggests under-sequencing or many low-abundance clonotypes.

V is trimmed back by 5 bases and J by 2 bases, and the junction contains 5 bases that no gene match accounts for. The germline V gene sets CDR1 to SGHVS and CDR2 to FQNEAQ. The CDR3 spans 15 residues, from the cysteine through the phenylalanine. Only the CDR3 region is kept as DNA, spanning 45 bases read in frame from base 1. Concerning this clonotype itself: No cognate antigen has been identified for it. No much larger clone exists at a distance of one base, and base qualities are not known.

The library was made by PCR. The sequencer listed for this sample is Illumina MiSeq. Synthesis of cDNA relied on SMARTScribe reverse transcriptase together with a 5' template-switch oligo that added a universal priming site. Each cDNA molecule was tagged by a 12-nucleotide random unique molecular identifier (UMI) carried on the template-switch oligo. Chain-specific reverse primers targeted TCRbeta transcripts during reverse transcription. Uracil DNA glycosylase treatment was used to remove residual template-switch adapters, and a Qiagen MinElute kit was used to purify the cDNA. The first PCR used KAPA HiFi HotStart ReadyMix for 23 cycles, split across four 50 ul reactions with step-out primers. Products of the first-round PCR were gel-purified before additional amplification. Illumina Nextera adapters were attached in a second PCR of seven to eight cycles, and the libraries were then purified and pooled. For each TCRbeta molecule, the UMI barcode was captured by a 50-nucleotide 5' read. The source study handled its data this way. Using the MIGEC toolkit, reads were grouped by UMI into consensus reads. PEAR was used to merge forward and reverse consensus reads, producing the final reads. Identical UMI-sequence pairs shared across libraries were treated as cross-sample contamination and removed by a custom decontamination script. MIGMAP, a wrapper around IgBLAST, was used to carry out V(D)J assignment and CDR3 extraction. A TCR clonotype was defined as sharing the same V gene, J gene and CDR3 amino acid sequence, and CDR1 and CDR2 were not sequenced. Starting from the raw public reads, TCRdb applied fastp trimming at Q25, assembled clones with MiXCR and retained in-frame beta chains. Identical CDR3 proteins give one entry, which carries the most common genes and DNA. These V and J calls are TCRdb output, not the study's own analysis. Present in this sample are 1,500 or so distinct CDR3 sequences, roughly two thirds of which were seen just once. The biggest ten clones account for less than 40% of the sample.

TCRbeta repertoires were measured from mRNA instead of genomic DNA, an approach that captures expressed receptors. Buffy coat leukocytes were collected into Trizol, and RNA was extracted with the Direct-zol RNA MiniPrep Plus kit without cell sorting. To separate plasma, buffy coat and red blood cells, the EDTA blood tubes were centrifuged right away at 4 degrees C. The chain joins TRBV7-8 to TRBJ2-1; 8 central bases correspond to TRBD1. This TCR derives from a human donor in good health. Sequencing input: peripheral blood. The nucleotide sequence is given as TGTGCCAGCAGCAGCTTACAGGGGGCCTACAATGAGCAGTTCTTC. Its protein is CASSSLQGAYNEQFF.